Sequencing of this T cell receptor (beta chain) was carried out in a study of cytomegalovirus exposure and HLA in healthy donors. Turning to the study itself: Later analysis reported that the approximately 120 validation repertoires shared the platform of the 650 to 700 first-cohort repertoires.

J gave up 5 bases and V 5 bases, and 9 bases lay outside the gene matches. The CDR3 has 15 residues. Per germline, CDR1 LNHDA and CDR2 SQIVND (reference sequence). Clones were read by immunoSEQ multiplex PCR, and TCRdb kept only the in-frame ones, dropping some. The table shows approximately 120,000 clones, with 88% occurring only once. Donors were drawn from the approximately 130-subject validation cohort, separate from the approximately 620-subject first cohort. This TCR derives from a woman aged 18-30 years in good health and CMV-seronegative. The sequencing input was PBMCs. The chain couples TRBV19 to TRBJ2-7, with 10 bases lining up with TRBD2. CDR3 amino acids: CASSALSGGANEQYF. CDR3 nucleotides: TGTGCCAGTAGTGCACTCAGCGGGGGGGCCAACGAGCAGTACTTC.